This T cell receptor (beta chain) comes out of a study of Graves' ophthalmopathy and Graves' hyperthyroidism. CDR1 and CDR2 from the germline V gene are SQVTM and ANQGSEA. Trimming took off 1 base at V and 9 bases at J, with 0 bases between the two ends. This CDR3 comprises 9 residues. Amplification from RNA transcripts yielded the TCR beta CDR3 regions. The authors performed first-round RT-PCR with HTBI primers and then a second-round multiplex PCR. TCRdb re-called the multiplex PCR reads with MiXCR, one entry per CDR3 protein. This table has 740,000 or so distinct CDR3 sequences, about 44% appearing once. General study findings and limits: At around 68% sensitivity and 72.22% specificity, the model predicted progression of the ophthalmopathy.

Certain patients, namely those with other autoimmune diseases, uncontrolled infections, pregnancy or lactation, were excluded. The PBMCs used were ones drawn from 9.5 to 10 ml of fresh peripheral blood. Comment on this clonotype: Its specificity is not known.

This TCR derives from an adult man with Graves' ophthalmopathy. What was sequenced was peripheral blood. This chain uses TRBV29-1 with TRBJ2-2; D ambiguous. Written as DNA, the CDR3 is TGCAGCGTTGAAGGGGAGCTGTTTTTT. This codes for CSVEGELFF.